This T cell receptor beta chain was sequenced during a study of OX40 agonist ivuxolimab in advanced cancers. TCRdb's table, derived via immunoSEQ multiplex PCR, lists solely in-frame clones and lacks some. The repertoire includes about 86,000 clones, roughly nine tenths of them detected once, and roughly 1.1% sits in the top ten. This CDR3 comprises 15 residues. V trimming: 2 bases; J trimming: 1 base; junction bases outside the gene matches: 4. Germline CDR1 is SGDLS and CDR2 is YYNGEE. The TCR originated in an adult with an advanced solid tumor such as melanoma, head and neck, liver or kidney cancer. The sequencing used CD4+ or CD8+ T cells sorted from blood, collected in a trial of the OX40 agonist ivuxolimab. The chain carries TRBV9 and TRBJ2-7, with 9 positions matching TRBD1. CDR3: CASSVSGTGSYEQYF. DNA for the CDR3: TGTGCCAGCAGCGTGTCCGGGACAGGGTCCTACGAGCAGTACTTC.